Below are 24 T cell receptor beta chains sequenced from a single sample in a study of tumor-infiltrating lymphocytes in primary liver carcinoma. Germline DNA was extracted alongside blood RNA, which was obtained from unsorted whole blood. TCR beta cDNA was reverse-transcribed from around 0.55 ug of total RNA. The reaction used a constant-region primer and ProtoScript II reverse transcriptase. What produced the TCR beta libraries was three nested multiplex PCR rounds using slightly modified ARM-PCR. Investigators reported that the first two PCR rounds, at 10 cycles each, used TRBV1-TRBV30 forward primers with a C-beta reverse primer. Via MiXCR, TCRdb re-called the multiplex PCR reads, giving one row per CDR3 protein. The profile shows fewer than 350,000 distinct CDR3 sequences, about 65% of them singletons. Sequencing was carried out using peripheral blood. Every receptor here comes from a man aged 35-49 years with primary liver carcinoma and hepatitis B virus infection.

DNA for the CDR3: TGTGCCAACAAACCGGGACTAGCTAGAACCGGGGAGCTGTTTTTT. Protein sequence: CANKPGLARTGELFF. This chain connects TRBV28 to TRBJ2-2, with 9 bases lining up with TRBD2. This CDR3 is 15 amino acids long. V was clipped by 10 bases and J by 5 bases; unmatched bases: 11. CDR1 and CDR2 (germline): MDHEN, SYDVKM.

A word on this clonotype: A much bigger clone sits one base away, suggesting this may be a read error. The chain recombines TRBV12-3 or TRBV12-4 with TRBJ2-5; 9 bases line up with TRBD2. The CDR3 is 15 residues long. The DNA for the CDR3 is TGTGCCAGCAGTTTACTAGCGGGACCTCAAGAGACCCGGTACTTC. This codes for CASSLLAGPQETRYF.

This clonotype was seen ten or more times. The chain links TRBV11-1 to TRBJ2-1, with 8 bases identical to TRBD2. The CDR3 contains 16 residues. CDR1 and CDR2 (germline): SGHAT, FQDESV (reference sequence). V lost 4 bases and J lost 9; bases outside the gene matches: 14. The CDR3 reads CASSSDTGTRVGEQFF. Written as DNA, the CDR3 is TGTGCCAGCAGCTCGGACACCGGGACTAGAGTCGGTGAGCAGTTCTTC.

The CDR3 is CASNLQVGTEAFF. CDR3 coding DNA: TGTGCCAGCAACCTACAGGTGGGCACTGAAGCTTTCTTT. The V and J genes are TRBV14 and TRBJ1-1; tentative D call: TRBD1 (5 bases). Deletions cut 7 bases from V and 4 bases from J, with 13 bases between. The germline V gene encodes CDR1 SGHDN and CDR2 FVKESK. This CDR3 comprises 13 residues.

Comment on this clonotype: One end of the junction varies from germline; a read error may be responsible. The chain links TRBV6-1 to TRBJ1-2, with D possibly matching TRBD1 (6 bases). CDR1 and CDR2 (germline): MNHNS, SASEGT. The CDR3 loop spans 13 amino acids. The CDR3 sequence is CTSSRQAYYGYTF. The CDR3 bases are TGTACCAGCAGTAGACAGGCCTACTATGGCTACACCTTC.

Regarding this clonotype: One end of the junction fails to match germline, which may point to a read error. V is TRBV6-6 and J is TRBJ1-6, with a weak D call TRBD1 (6 bases). Per germline, CDR1 MNHNY and CDR2 SVGAGI (reference sequence). The CDR3 spans 13 residues. CDR3 bases: TGCGCCTGCGGGGGGCTCGGGGGATCACCCCTCCACTTT. This codes for CACGGLGGSPLHF.

About this clonotype itself: Its ends do not fully match the called genes, so a read error is possible. This chain uses TRBV11-2 with TRBJ2-3; tentatively, D is TRBD1 (5 bases). The germline gives CDR1 SGHAT, CDR2 FQNNGV. The CDR3 loop spans 17 amino acids. DNA of the CDR3: TGTGCCAGCAACTTAGAAACTGGTAGGGGAAAACGAGATACGCAGTATTTT. Its translation: CASNLETGRGKRDTQYF.

The gene calls are TRBV2 and TRBJ2-7; 8 bases are a match to TRBD1. Germline V gene data show CDR1 as SNHLY and CDR2 as FYNNEI. This CDR3 has 12 amino acids. Trimming at V came to 5 bases and at J to 4 bases, leaving 1 base not matched to a gene. CDR3 DNA: TGTGCCAGCAGTTGGACAGGGTACGAGCAGTACTTC. It encodes CASSWTGYEQYF.

A remark on this clonotype: At one of its ends the junction is not consistent with the germline gene, which may arise from a read error. This chain links TRBV7-2 with TRBJ2-1; tentatively, D is TRBD2 (6 bases). The germline CDR1 and CDR2 sequences are SGHTA and FQGNSA. The CDR3 is 16 residues long. As DNA, the CDR3 is TGTGCCGGCAGCATACTCCGGGACTCATTCCACAATGAGCAGTTCTTC. This translates into CAGSILRDSFHNEQFF.

The genes are TRBV29-1 and TRBJ1-1; 8 nucleotides match TRBD1. Germline CDR1 SQVTM, CDR2 ANQGSEA. V shed 6 bases and J 3 bases; nucleotides not matched to a gene: 12. The length of the CDR3 is 15 residues. The CDR3 region has the DNA TGCAGCGTACCGGGACAGGCCGAAGTAGACACTGAAGCTTTCTTT. It codes for CSVPGQAEVDTEAFF.

The genes are TRBV7-9 and TRBJ2-5; TRBD1 or TRBD2 may be the D gene (5 bases each). Germline V gene sequence: CDR1 SEHNR, CDR2 FQNEAQ (reference sequence). Trimming took 5 bases from V and 2 from J, leaving 18 bases between them. The CDR3 has 16 amino acids. The CDR3 here is CASSPETGRTQETQYF. DNA of the CDR3: TGTGCCAGCAGCCCCGAGACGGGACGGACACAAGAGACCCAGTACTTC.

Remarks on this clonotype: As the CDR3 is not closed by the conserved phenylalanine or tryptophan, this likely results from a read error. The chain has TRBV5-4 and TRBJ1-1, with TRBD1 as a possible D gene (5 bases). Germline V gives CDR1 SGHNT, CDR2 YYREEE (reference sequence). The length of the CDR3 is 14 residues. CDR3 DNA: TGTGCCAACAGCTTGGCCAGGGCGAACACTGAAGCTTTCTCT. It encodes CANSLARANTEAFS.

In the case of this clonotype: Since a much larger clone is just one base distant, this may be a read error. V usage is TRBV4-3 and J usage is TRBJ2-5; 13 bases align to TRBD2. The CDR3 has 16 amino acids. Unmatched junction bases numbered 10, after V lost 7 bases and J lost 5 bases. Germline loops: CDR1 LGHNA, CDR2 YSLEER. The CDR3 DNA reads TGCGCCAGCAATGGGACTAGCGGGGCGGGCAGGGAGACCCAGTACTTC. The encoded protein is CASNGTSGAGRETQYF.

A word on this clonotype: Since the CDR3 does not end with the conserved phenylalanine or tryptophan, this likely comes from a read error. This sequence joins TRBV6-6 and TRBJ1-3; D gene unclear. Trimming removed 7 bases at V and 3 bases at J, with 10 bases between. CDR1 MNHNY and CDR2 SVGAGI come from the germline V gene (reference sequence). The CDR3 has 13 residues. The CDR3 is CASTPQFGNTIYS. The CDR3, as DNA: TGTGCCAGCACCCCGCAGTTTGGAAACACCATATATTCT.

This rearrangement joins TRBV11-2 to TRBJ1-4; D possibly corresponds to TRBD1 (5 bases). CDR1 and CDR2 from the germline V gene are SGHAT and FQNNGV. Trimming took 5 bases from V and 7 from J, leaving 14 bases between them. The CDR3 spans 14 residues. Here the CDR3 reads CASSPQEAREKLFF. CDR3 nucleotide sequence: TGTGCCAGCAGCCCACAGGAGGCTCGTGAAAAACTGTTTTTT. Drawing the rest from reference TRBV11-2 and TRBJ1-4, the complete variable domain is EAGVAQSPRYKIIEKRQSVAFWCNPISGHATLYWYQQILGQGPKLLIQFQNNGVVDDSQLPKDRFSAERLKGVDSTLKIQPAKLEDSAVYLCASSPQEAREKLFFGSGTQLSVL.

To note about this clonotype: As the CDR3 is not closed by the conserved phenylalanine or tryptophan, this likely results from a read error. The DNA is omitted, as the CDR3 cannot be located on it reliably, and the CDR3 follows TCRdb's listing. This chain joins TRBV12-3 or TRBV12-4 and TRBJ2-1; the D call TRBD1 from the table was never checked on the DNA. Termini included, the CDR3 measures 14 amino acids. CDR3 loop: CASSGLGPNNEQFL.

Regarding this clonotype: A junction end diverges from the germline sequence, so it may reflect a read error. The CDR3 reads CACSSSPGTGTDQFF. The CDR3 DNA follows: TGTGCCTGCAGCTCCAGTCCCGGGACAGGGACTGACCAGTTCTTC. The chain recombines TRBV11-2 with TRBJ2-1; 9 positions agree with TRBD1. Germline V gene sequence: CDR1 SGHAT, CDR2 FQNNGV. The CDR3 spans 15 residues.

This chain uses TRBV6-2 or TRBV6-3 with TRBJ2-7; tentative D call: TRBD1 (5 bases). Per the germline V gene, CDR1 is MNHEY and CDR2 is SVGEGT. The CDR3 length is 14 residues. V lost 8 bases to trimming and J lost 0 bases, with 14 bases between them. The DNA of the CDR3 is TGTGCCAGCGGCCATCCAGGGAACTCCTACGAGCAGTACTTC. This gives the protein CASGHPGNSYEQYF.

As to this clonotype: Just one base apart from a much larger clone, this may be a read error. The chain employs TRBV12-3 or TRBV12-4 and TRBJ2-1, with TRBD2 as a possible D gene (5 bases). V was shortened by 4 bases and J by 10 bases, with 17 bases between the two germline ends. The CDR3 consists of 14 residues. Here the CDR3 reads CASSSRLEGQEQFF. CDR3 bases: TGTGCCAGCAGTTCCCGGTTAGAGGGCCAGGAGCAGTTCTTC.

Notes on this clonotype: A much larger clone differs by one base, so this may be a read error. The CDR3 sequence: CTSSRDRDDRAWDF. CDR3 in DNA: TGTACCAGCAGCCGAGACAGGGATGACAGAGCTTGGGACTTC. This sequence joins TRBV4-2 and TRBJ2-7; 7 positions match TRBD1. Germline lookup yields CDR1 LGHNA and CDR2 YNFKEQ. The CDR3 is 14 amino acids.

About this clonotype itself: This may arise from a read error, as a much more abundant clone is one base away. This chain joins TRBV6-2 or TRBV6-3 and TRBJ1-2; D may be TRBD1 (6 bases). In germline, CDR1 is MNHEY, CDR2 SVGEGT. CDR3 length: 13 residues. In DNA, the CDR3 is TGTTCCAGCAGTTATGTGACAGGCGATGGCTACACCTTC. Encoded protein: CSSSYVTGDGYTF.

With respect to this clonotype: Likely a read error: the CDR3 ends without its conserved phenylalanine or tryptophan. The rearrangement joins TRBV6-2 or TRBV6-3 to TRBJ1-1, with TRBD1 identical over 7 bases. The CDR3 covers 17 residues. Germline V CDR1 and CDR2: MNHEY, SVGEGT. Trimming removed 2 bases from V and 0 bases from J; junction bases left unmatched: 9. CDR3 residues: CASSYVTGEPMNTEAFS. The CDR3 DNA reads TGTGCCAGCAGTTACGTCACAGGGGAGCCCATGAACACTGAAGCTTTCTCT.

This clonotype was seen only a few times. The chain is built from TRBV5-4 and TRBJ2-5, with 14 bases matching TRBD2. The CDR3 length is 17 residues. Losses at the gene ends were 0 bases for V and 5 bases for J; bases not matched to a gene: 6. Germline V gene lookup returns CDR1 SGHNT and CDR2 YYREEE (reference sequence). CDR3 in DNA: TGTGCCAGCAGCTTGGGACTAGCGGGAGGGCCCGAGGAGACCCAGTACTTC. Protein sequence: CASSLGLAGGPEETQYF.

Note on this clonotype: No conserved phenylalanine or tryptophan ends this CDR3, so it is likely a read error. This rearrangement joins TRBV11-2 to TRBJ2-5; D possibly corresponds to TRBD2 (6 bases). In germline, CDR1 is SGHAT, CDR2 FQNNGV. CDR3 length: 14 amino acids. The CDR3 nucleotides are TGTGCTAGCAGGCCGACTAGTAACCAAGAGACCCAGTACTTA. Translated, it gives CASRPTSNQETQYL.